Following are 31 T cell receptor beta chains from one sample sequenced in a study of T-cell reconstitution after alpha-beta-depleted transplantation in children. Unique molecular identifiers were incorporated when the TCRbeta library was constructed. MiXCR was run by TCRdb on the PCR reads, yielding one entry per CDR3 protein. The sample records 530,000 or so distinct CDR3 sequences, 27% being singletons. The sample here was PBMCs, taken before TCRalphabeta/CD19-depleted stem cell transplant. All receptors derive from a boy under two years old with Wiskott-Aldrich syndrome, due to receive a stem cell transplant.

In nucleotides, the CDR3 is TGTGCCAGCACGAGGGGGGGGTCGGACACTGAAGCTTTCTTT. Its translation is CASTRGGSDTEAFF. This sequence joins TRBV6-1 and TRBJ1-1; possible D gene TRBD1, 6 bases. Trimming pared 7 bases from V and 3 bases from J, leaving 15 bases between. CDR1 and CDR2 (germline): MNHNS, SASEGT. This CDR3 region has 14 residues.

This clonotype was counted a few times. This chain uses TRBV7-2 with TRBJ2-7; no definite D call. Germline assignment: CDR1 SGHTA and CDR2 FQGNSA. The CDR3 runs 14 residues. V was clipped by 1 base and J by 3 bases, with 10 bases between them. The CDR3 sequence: CASSLGTAIYEQYF. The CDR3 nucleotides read TGTGCCAGCAGCTTAGGGACCGCAATCTACGAGCAGTACTTC.

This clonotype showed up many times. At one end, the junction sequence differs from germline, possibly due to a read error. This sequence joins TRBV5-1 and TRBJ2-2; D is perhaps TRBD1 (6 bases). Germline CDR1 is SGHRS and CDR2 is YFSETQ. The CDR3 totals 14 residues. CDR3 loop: CASSPGTSTGELFF. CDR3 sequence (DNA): TGTGCCAGCAGCCCTGGGACAAGCACCGGGGAGCTGTTTTTT.

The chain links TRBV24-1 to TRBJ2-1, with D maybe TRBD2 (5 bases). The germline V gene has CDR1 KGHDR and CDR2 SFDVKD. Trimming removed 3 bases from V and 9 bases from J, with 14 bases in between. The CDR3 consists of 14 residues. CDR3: CATSDDYQSGEQFF. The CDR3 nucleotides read TGTGCCACCAGTGATGACTATCAATCTGGTGAGCAGTTCTTC.

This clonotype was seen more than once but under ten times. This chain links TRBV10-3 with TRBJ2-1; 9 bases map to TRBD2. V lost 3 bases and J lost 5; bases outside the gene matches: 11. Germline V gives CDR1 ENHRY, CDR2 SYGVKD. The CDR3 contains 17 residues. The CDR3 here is CAISDPPLAGGHNEQFF. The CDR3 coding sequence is TGTGCCATCAGTGATCCGCCCCTTGCGGGAGGGCACAATGAGCAGTTCTTC.

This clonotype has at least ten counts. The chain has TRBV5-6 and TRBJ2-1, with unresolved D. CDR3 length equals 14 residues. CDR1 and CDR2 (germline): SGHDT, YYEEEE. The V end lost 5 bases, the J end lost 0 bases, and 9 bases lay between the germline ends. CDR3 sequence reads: CASSRESSYNEQFF. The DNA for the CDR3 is TGTGCCAGCAGTAGGGAAAGCTCCTACAATGAGCAGTTCTTC.

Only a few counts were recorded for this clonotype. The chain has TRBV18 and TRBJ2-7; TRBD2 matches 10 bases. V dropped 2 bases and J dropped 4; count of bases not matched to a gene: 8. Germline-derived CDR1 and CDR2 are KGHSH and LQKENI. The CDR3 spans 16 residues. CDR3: CASSPSVASGGYEQYF. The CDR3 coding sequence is TGTGCCAGCTCACCATCGGTAGCTAGCGGGGGTTACGAGCAGTACTTC.

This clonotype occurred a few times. The CDR3: CASSQGRRDRGRKLFF. Written as DNA, the CDR3 is TGTGCCAGCAGCCAAGGCAGGCGGGACAGGGGAAGAAAACTGTTTTTT. The chain couples TRBV3-1 to TRBJ1-4; 10 bases map to TRBD1. Germline V gene lookup returns CDR1 LGHDT and CDR2 YNNKEL (reference sequence). CDR3 length equals 16 residues. With 1 base clipped from V and 10 bases from J, the junction kept 9 bases outside the gene matches. The entire variable domain, with the rest obtained from reference TRBV3-1 and TRBJ1-4, is as follows: DTAVSQTPKYLVTQMGNDKSIKCEQNLGHDTMYWYKQDSKKFLKIMFSYNNKELIINETVPNRFSPKSPDKAHLNLHINSLELGDSAVYFCASSQGRRDRGRKLFFGSGTQLSVL.

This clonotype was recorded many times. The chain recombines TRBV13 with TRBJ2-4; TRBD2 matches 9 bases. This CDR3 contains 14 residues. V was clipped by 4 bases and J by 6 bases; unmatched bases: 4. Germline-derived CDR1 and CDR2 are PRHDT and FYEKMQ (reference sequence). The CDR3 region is CASSSGTSLNIQYF. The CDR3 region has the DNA TGTGCCAGCAGCTCTGGGACTAGCTTAAACATTCAGTACTTC.

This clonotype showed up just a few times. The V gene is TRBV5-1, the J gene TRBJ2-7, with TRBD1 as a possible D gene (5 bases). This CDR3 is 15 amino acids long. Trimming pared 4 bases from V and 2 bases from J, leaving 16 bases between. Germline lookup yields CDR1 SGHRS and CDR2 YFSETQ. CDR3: CASSPQKGVAYEQYF. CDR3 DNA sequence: TGCGCCAGCAGCCCCCAAAAAGGGGTGGCCTACGAGCAGTACTTC.

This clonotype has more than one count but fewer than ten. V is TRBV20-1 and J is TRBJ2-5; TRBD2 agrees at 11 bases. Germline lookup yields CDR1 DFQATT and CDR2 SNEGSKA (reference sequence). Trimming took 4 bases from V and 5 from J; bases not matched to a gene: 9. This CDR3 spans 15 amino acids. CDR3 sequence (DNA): TGCAGTGCTACCATCACTAGCGGGAGAGATGAGACCCAGTACTTC. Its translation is CSATITSGRDETQYF.

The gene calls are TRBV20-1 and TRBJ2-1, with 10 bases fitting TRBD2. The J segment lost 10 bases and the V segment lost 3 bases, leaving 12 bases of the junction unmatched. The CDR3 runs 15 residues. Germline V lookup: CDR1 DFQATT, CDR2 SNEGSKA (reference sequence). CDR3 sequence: CSASRALAGAREQFF. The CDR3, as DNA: TGCAGTGCTAGTAGGGCCCTAGCGGGAGCAAGGGAGCAGTTCTTC.

The CDR3 protein is CASSLAKGIEAFF. DNA of the CDR3: TGCGCCAGCAGCTTGGCGAAGGGGATTGAAGCTTTCTTT. The rearrangement links TRBV5-1 to TRBJ1-1; TRBD1 might be the D (5 bases). Looked up from germline, CDR1 is SGHRS and CDR2 is YFSETQ. Trimming removed 0 bases at V and 7 bases at J, with 10 bases between. This CDR3 contains 13 residues.

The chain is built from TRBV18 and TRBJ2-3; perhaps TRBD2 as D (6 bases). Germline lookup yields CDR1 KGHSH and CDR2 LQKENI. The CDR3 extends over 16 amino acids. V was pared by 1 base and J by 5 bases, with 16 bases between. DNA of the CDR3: TGTGCCAGCTCACCACTGGGGGGAGCGCAGCGAGATACGCAGTATTTT. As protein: CASSPLGGAQRDTQYF.

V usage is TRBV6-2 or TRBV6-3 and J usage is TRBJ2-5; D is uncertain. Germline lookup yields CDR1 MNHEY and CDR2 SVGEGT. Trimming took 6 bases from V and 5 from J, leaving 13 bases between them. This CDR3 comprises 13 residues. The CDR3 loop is CASSHHLRETQYF. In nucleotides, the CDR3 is TGTGCCAGCAGCCACCACCTGCGCGAGACCCAGTACTTC.

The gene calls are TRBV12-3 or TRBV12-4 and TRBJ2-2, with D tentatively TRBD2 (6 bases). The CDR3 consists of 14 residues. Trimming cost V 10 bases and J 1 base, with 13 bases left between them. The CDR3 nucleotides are TGTGCCACCAAGGTGGGGGGGAACACCGGGGAGCTGTTTTTT. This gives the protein CATKVGGNTGELFF.

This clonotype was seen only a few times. The CDR3: CASSPRQVQETQYF. CDR3 nucleotide sequence: TGTGCCAGCTCACCTCGACAGGTACAAGAGACCCAGTACTTC. The chain uses TRBV18 and TRBJ2-5; D possibly corresponds to TRBD1 (6 bases). V shed 3 bases and J shed 2 bases, with 10 bases lying between them. Germline lookup yields CDR1 KGHSH and CDR2 LQKENI. This CDR3 is 14 amino acids long.

The CDR3 spells CSALVATNEKLFF. DNA for the CDR3: TGCAGTGCTCTGGTTGCAACTAATGAAAAACTGTTTTTT. The chain combines TRBV20-1 with TRBJ1-4; no clear D gene. The CDR3 is 13 residues long. The germline V gene encodes CDR1 DFQATT and CDR2 SNEGSKA (reference sequence). The germline V and J ends were trimmed by 5 bases and 0 bases, with 7 bases remaining between them.

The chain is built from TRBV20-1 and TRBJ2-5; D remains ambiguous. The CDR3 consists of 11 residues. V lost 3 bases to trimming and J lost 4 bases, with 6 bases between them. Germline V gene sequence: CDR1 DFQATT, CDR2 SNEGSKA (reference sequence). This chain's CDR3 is CSARKRETQYF. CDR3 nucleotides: TGCAGTGCTAGGAAACGAGAGACCCAGTACTTC.

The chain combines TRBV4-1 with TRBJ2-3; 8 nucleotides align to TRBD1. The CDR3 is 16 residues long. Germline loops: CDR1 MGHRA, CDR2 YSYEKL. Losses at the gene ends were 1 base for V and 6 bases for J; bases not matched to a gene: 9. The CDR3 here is CASSQARDRPYDTQYF. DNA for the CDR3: TGCGCCAGCAGCCAAGCCCGGGACAGGCCGTACGATACGCAGTATTTT.

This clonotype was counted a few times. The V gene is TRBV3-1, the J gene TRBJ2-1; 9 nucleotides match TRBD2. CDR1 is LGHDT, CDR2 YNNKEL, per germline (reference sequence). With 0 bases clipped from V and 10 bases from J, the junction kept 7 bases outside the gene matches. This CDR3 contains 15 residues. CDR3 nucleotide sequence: TGTGCCAGCAGCCAAGATCGCGGGAGGGCAAAGGAGCAGTTCTTC. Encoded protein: CASSQDRGRAKEQFF.

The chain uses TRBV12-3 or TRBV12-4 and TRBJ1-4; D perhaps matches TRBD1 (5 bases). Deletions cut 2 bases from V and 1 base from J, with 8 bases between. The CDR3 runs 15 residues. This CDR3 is CASSLTGVTNEKLFF. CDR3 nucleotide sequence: TGTGCCAGCAGTTTAACGGGGGTAACTAATGAAAAACTGTTTTTT.

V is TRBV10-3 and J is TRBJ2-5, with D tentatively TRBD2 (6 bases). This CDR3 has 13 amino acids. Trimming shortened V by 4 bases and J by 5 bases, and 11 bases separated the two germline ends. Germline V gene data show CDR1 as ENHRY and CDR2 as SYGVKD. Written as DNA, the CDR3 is TGTGCCATCAGTGCAACTCGGGGGGAGACCCAGTACTTC. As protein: CAISATRGETQYF.

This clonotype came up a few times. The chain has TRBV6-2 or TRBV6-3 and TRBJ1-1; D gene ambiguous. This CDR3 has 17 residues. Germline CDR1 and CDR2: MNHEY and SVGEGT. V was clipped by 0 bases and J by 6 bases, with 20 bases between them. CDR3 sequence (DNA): TGTGCCAGCAGTTACTCGACTTTGCACCGGAGGTACCCTGAAGCTTTCTTT. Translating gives CASSYSTLHRRYPEAFF.

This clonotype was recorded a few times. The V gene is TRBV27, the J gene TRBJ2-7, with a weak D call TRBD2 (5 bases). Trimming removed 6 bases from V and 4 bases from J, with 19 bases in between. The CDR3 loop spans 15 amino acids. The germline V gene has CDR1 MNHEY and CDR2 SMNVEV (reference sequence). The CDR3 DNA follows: TGTGCCAGCAGCTCCCTCGGTGGATGGGAGTACGAGCAGTACTTC. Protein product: CASSSLGGWEYEQYF.

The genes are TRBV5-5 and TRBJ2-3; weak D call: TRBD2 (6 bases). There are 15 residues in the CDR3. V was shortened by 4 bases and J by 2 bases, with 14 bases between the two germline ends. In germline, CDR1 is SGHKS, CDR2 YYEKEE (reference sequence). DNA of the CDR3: TGTGCCAGCAGCCACGGGACTTTCTACACAGATACGCAGTATTTT. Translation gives CASSHGTFYTDTQYF.

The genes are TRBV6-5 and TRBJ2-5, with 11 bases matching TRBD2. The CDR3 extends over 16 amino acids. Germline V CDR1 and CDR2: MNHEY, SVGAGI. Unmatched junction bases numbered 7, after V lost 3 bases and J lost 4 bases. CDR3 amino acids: CASSYRTSGRSETQYF. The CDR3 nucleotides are TGTGCCAGCAGTTATCGAACTAGCGGGAGATCAGAGACCCAGTACTTC.

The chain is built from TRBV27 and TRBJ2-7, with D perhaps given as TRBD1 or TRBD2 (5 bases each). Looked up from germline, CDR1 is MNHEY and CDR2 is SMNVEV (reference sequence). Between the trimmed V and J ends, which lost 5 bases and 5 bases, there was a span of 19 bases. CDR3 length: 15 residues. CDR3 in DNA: TGTGCCAGCAGTCACGTGGGGACGGGGAAAGACGAGCAGTACTTC. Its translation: CASSHVGTGKDEQYF.

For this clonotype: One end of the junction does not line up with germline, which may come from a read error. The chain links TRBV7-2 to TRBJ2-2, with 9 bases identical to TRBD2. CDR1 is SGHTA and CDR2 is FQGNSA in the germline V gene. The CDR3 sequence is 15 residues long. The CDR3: CASSLAGERTGELFF. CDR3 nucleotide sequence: TGTGCCAGCAGTTTAGCGGGAGAACGCACCGGGGAGCTGTTTTTT.

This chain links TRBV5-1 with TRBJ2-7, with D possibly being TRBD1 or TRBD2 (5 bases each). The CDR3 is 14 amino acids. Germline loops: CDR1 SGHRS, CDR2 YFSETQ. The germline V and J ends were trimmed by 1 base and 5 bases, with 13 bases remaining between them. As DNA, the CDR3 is TGCGCCAGCAGCTTGTTTCGGGGCGAAGACGAGCAGTACTTC. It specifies CASSLFRGEDEQYF.

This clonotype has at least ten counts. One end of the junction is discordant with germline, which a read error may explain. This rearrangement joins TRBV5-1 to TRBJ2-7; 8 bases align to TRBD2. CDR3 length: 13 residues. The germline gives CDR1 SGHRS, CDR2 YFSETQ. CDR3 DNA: TGTGCCAGCAGTTTAGGACTAGCAGGCGAGCAGTACTTC. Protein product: CASSLGLAGEQYF. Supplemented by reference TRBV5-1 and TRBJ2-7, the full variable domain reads KAGVTQTPRYLIKTRGQQVTLSCSPISGHRSVSWYQQTPGQGLQFLFEYFSETQRNKGNFPGRFSGRQFSNSRSEMNVSTLELGDSALYLCASSLGLAGEQYFGPGTRLTVT.